One T cell receptor beta chain is described in this entry. The antigen is unknown. Data came from immunoSEQ multiplex PCR; TCRdb stores just in-frame clones and leaves some out. The sample shows roughly 20,000 clones, roughly 90% of them seen only once. These data are taken from a study of T cells in localized non-small cell lung cancer. Study results and limitations: Greater blood T cell density accompanied longer overall survival. Heterogeneity remains possible because sequencing was limited to only one tumor region. Peak T cell clonality was found in uninvolved adjacent lung, exceeding tumor. Appearances in adjacent lung were noted for a median about 50 of the top 100 tumor clones.

The sequencing used peripheral blood mononuclear cells, collected before any cancer treatment. This receptor was identified in a male donor aged 60 or over with stage II lung adenocarcinoma.

Here the CDR3 DNA reads TGTGCCAGCAGCTTAATACCGGGACAGGGCTACGAGCAGTACTTC. It codes for CASSLIPGQGYEQYF. V and J are TRBV7-3 and TRBJ2-7; TRBD1 aligns across 9 bases. Trimming at V came to 1 base and at J to 3 bases, leaving 4 bases not matched to a gene. Germline lookup yields CDR1 SGHTA and CDR2 FQGTGA. The CDR3 loop spans 15 amino acids.